Shown below are 24 T cell receptor beta chains from a single sample sequenced in a study of identical twins. TCRdb called the 5' RACE reads again in MiXCR, with one record for every CDR3 protein. The sample lists roughly 710,000 distinct CDR3 sequences, 5.5% to 7.5% occurring once. Sequencing was performed on naive T cells sorted from blood. Every receptor here comes from a man aged 18-30 years in good health.

This clonotype was seen a handful of times. This sequence joins TRBV30 and TRBJ1-1; D not resolved. The CDR3 has 15 residues. Trimming removed 4 bases at V and 0 bases at J, with 15 bases between. Looked up from germline, CDR1 is GTSNPN and CDR2 is SVGIG (reference sequence). DNA for the CDR3: TGTGCCTGGACCTCTGGACCGTTTATGAACACTGAAGCTTTCTTT. The encoded protein is CAWTSGPFMNTEAFF.

The chain combines TRBV9 with TRBJ2-1, with D possibly being TRBD1 or TRBD2 (6 bases each). The CDR3 covers 15 residues. Between the trimmed V and J ends, which lost 4 bases and 7 bases, there was a span of 18 bases. Germline V gene lookup returns CDR1 SGDLS and CDR2 YYNGEE. CDR3 region: CASSPSRLGGNEQFF. The CDR3 nucleotides are TGTGCCAGCAGCCCCAGCCGGTTAGGGGGGAATGAGCAGTTCTTC.

This clonotype was seen a few times. The gene calls are TRBV7-2 and TRBJ2-7; D call uncertain. Germline CDR1 reads SGHTA; CDR2 reads FQGNSA. The CDR3 sequence is 13 residues long. Trimming took off 3 bases at V and 1 base at J, with 7 bases between the two ends. The CDR3 nucleotides are TGTGCCAGCAGCTTGAGAAGGTCCTACGAGCAGTACTTC. This sequence encodes CASSLRRSYEQYF.

This clonotype was seen repeatedly, ten times or more. The CDR3 is CASRRLGGRDQPQHF. In nucleotides, the CDR3 is TGTGCCAGCAGACGACTAGGGGGAAGGGATCAGCCCCAGCATTTT. V is TRBV6-1 and J is TRBJ1-5; the D gene is possibly TRBD1 (6 bases). Deletions cut 6 bases from V and 5 bases from J, with 17 bases between. CDR1 MNHNS and CDR2 SASEGT come from the germline V gene. The CDR3 has 15 residues.

This clonotype was detected a few times. The rearrangement uses TRBV29-1 and TRBJ1-1; a weak D match, TRBD1 (6 bases). The CDR3 is 11 residues long. Per the germline V gene, CDR1 is SQVTM and CDR2 is ANQGSEA. Between the trimmed V and J ends, which lost 8 bases and 6 bases, there was a span of 13 bases. The CDR3 spells CSTDRSAEAFF. The CDR3 bases are TGCAGCACCGACAGGTCGGCTGAAGCTTTCTTT.

This clonotype was seen only a few times. This chain links TRBV29-1 with TRBJ1-4, with 8 bases matching TRBD1. V was clipped by 4 bases and J by 0 bases; unmatched bases: 16. The germline V gene has CDR1 SQVTM and CDR2 ANQGSEA. The CDR3 length is 19 residues. The CDR3 region has the DNA TGCAGCGTTGGGACAGGGTTTAGTTTCCCCGAAACAACTAATGAAAAACTGTTTTTT. Protein: CSVGTGFSFPETTNEKLFF.

This clonotype has ten or more counts. This sequence joins TRBV12-3 or TRBV12-4 and TRBJ1-1; no clear D gene. The V and J ends lost 6 bases and 3 bases respectively, with 17 bases between them. This CDR3 contains 15 residues. The CDR3 DNA sequence: TGTGCCAGCAGGTCAAAGGCGGGGTGGGACACTGAAGCTTTCTTT. Translation: CASRSKAGWDTEAFF.

This clonotype has more than one count but fewer than ten. This chain connects TRBV5-6 to TRBJ2-2; tentatively, D is TRBD1 (7 bases). The CDR3 is 15 residues long. Germline assignment: CDR1 SGHDT and CDR2 YYEEEE. With 1 base removed from V and 6 bases from J, the gap between germline ends came to 13 bases. The CDR3 bases are TGTGCCAGCAGCTTGTACGACAGGGAGGCCGGGGAGCTGTTTTTT. Translating it yields CASSLYDREAGELFF. Full variable domain (remainder filled in from reference TRBV5-6 and TRBJ2-2): DAGVTQSPTHLIKTRGQQVTLRCSPKSGHDTVSWYQQALGQGPQFIFQYYEEEERQRGNFPDRFSGHQFPNYSSELNVNALLLGDSALYLCASSLYDREAGELFFGEGSRLTVL.

The chain has TRBV7-2 and TRBJ2-7, with D unresolved. The CDR3 is made up of 14 amino acids. V gave up 0 bases and J gave up 2 bases, with 8 bases separating them. Per the germline V gene, CDR1 is SGHTA and CDR2 is FQGNSA. CDR3 residues: CASSLASKTYEQYF. In nucleotides, the CDR3 is TGTGCCAGCAGCTTAGCGAGCAAGACCTACGAGCAGTACTTC.

This clonotype was seen repeatedly, ten times or more. The J gene is TRBJ1-1, the V gene TRBV29-1; D unclear. This CDR3 spans 14 amino acids. Germline V lookup: CDR1 SQVTM, CDR2 ANQGSEA. Trimming removed 5 bases from V and 6 bases from J, with 19 bases in between. This CDR3 reads CSVTTPDPTPEAFF. CDR3 DNA sequence: TGCAGCGTTACTACACCGGACCCTACCCCTGAAGCTTTCTTT.

The chain recombines TRBV6-2 or TRBV6-3 with TRBJ2-7; D not resolved. V lost 2 bases, J lost 3 bases, and 11 bases lay in between. The V gene's germline CDR1 is MNHEY and CDR2 SVGEGT. The CDR3 totals 14 residues. CDR3 residues: CASSYGGSYYEQYF. The CDR3 DNA is TGTGCCAGCAGTTACGGTGGGTCTTACTACGAGCAGTACTTC.

This clonotype was seen at least ten times. The V gene is TRBV5-5, the J gene TRBJ2-1; the match to TRBD1 covers 8 bases. Germline V gene lookup returns CDR1 SGHKS and CDR2 YYEKEE (reference sequence). Losses at the gene ends were 4 bases for V and 12 bases for J; bases not matched to a gene: 12. This CDR3 has 14 residues. CDR3 region: CASSLSGQGLRQFF. The CDR3 bases are TGTGCCAGCAGCCTGTCCGGACAGGGATTAAGGCAGTTCTTC. The variable domain in full, with the rest retrieved from reference TRBV5-5 and TRBJ2-1, is DAGVTQSPTHLIKTRGQQVTLRCSPISGHKSVSWYQQVLGQGPQFIFQYYEKEERGRGNFPDRFSARQFPNYSSELNVNALLLGDSALYLCASSLSGQGLRQFFGPGTRLTVL.

The chain has TRBV6-1 and TRBJ1-2, with D possibly being TRBD1 (5 bases). The V end was cut by 7 bases, the J end by 3 bases, with 21 bases between. CDR3 length equals 16 residues. Germline V gives CDR1 MNHNS, CDR2 SASEGT. CDR3 coding DNA: TGTGCCAGCATTCCCCCCCTCGGGGCGCAGGACTATGGCTACACCTTC. This translates into CASIPPLGAQDYGYTF.

This clonotype was seen a handful of times. Sequence at one end of the junction differs from germline and may be a read error. The chain combines TRBV12-3 or TRBV12-4 with TRBJ2-5; D remains ambiguous. The CDR3 loop spans 13 amino acids. CDR3: CASTSSSDGQRRF. Written as DNA, the CDR3 is TGTGCCAGCACCAGCTCCTCGGACGGTCAGCGCCGCTTC.

The chain combines TRBV6-2 or TRBV6-3 with TRBJ2-7; perhaps D is TRBD1 or TRBD2 (10 bases each). The germline V and J ends were trimmed by 4 bases and 5 bases, with 33 bases remaining between them. The CDR3 is made up of 20 amino acids. Looked up from germline, CDR1 is MNHEY and CDR2 is SVGEGT. This chain's CDR3 is CASSSPPTGGNRSGGDEQYV. CDR3 bases: TGTGCCAGCAGTTCACCTCCGACAGGGGGCAATCGGAGCGGGGGGGACGAGCAGTACGTC.

This clonotype was counted at least ten times. The V and J genes are TRBV20-1 and TRBJ2-3, with a possible D match to TRBD2 (5 bases). Germline lookup yields CDR1 DFQATT and CDR2 SNEGSKA (reference sequence). V dropped 5 bases and J dropped 6 bases, with 21 bases sitting between them. The CDR3 covers 15 residues. The CDR3 region has the DNA TGCAGTGCTCCCCGCCCAGTGGGAGCCCTCGATACGCAGTATTTT. Protein product: CSAPRPVGALDTQYF.

This clonotype was observed a handful of times. The chain uses TRBV18 and TRBJ1-1, with 9 positions matching TRBD1. The germline CDR1 and CDR2 sequences are KGHSH and LQKENI. This CDR3 contains 13 residues. V shed 6 bases, J shed 11 bases, and the junction held 10 bases outside the gene matches. The CDR3, as DNA: TGTGCCAGCTCCCCGGGACAGGGAAGGGCGGCTTTCTTT. Encoded protein: CASSPGQGRAAFF.

This clonotype appeared many times. The chain couples TRBV18 to TRBJ2-5, with a possible D match to TRBD2 (5 bases). This CDR3 comprises 17 residues. Per germline, CDR1 KGHSH and CDR2 LQKENI. V was clipped by 1 base and J by 2 bases, with 17 bases between them. Here the CDR3 reads CASSPQNLVGDQETQYF. The CDR3 DNA is TGTGCCAGCTCACCACAAAATCTCGTCGGGGATCAAGAGACCCAGTACTTC. Variable domain in full (rest from reference TRBV18 and TRBJ2-5): NAGVMQNPRHLVRRRGQEARLRCSPMKGHSHVYWYRQLPEEGLKFMVYLQKENIIDESGMPKERFSAEFPKEGPSILRIQQVVRGDSAAYFCASSPQNLVGDQETQYFGPGTRLLVL.

At least ten counts were recorded for this clonotype. V usage is TRBV6-1 and J usage is TRBJ2-2; D is perhaps TRBD1 (6 bases). Per germline, CDR1 MNHNS and CDR2 SASEGT. The CDR3 sequence is 14 residues long. With 8 bases removed from V and 4 bases from J, the gap between germline ends came to 14 bases. CDR3 in amino acids: CASRGQVITGELFF. CDR3 DNA: TGTGCCAGCCGGGGACAAGTAATCACCGGGGAGCTGTTTTTT.

Ten or more counts support this clonotype. J is TRBJ2-7 and V is TRBV29-1, with 8 bases matching TRBD2. The CDR3 has 14 residues. The germline V gene encodes CDR1 SQVTM and CDR2 ANQGSEA. J lost 4 bases, V lost 0 bases, and 5 bases had no gene match. The CDR3 loop is CSVEDGTRRYEQYF. CDR3 DNA: TGCAGCGTTGAAGATGGGACTAGGAGGTACGAGCAGTACTTC.

This clonotype was seen repeatedly, ten times or more. The chain uses TRBV5-1 and TRBJ2-7; 9 nucleotides match TRBD1. The CDR3 length is 15 residues. Germline V gene sequence: CDR1 SGHRS, CDR2 YFSETQ. The ends lost 0 bases at V and 0 bases at J; junction bases unmatched: 1. The CDR3 nucleotides are TGCGCCAGCAGCTTGGGACAGGGGGTCTCCTACGAGCAGTACTTC. Its protein is CASSLGQGVSYEQYF.

This clonotype was observed a handful of times. V is TRBV6-6 and J is TRBJ2-7; D uncertain. Trimming left V 10 bases short and J 3 bases short, with 10 bases between. Germline V gene sequence: CDR1 MNHNY, CDR2 SVGAGI (reference sequence). CDR3 length: 11 residues. CDR3 sequence: CATYTGYEQYF. The CDR3 nucleotides read TGTGCCACCTACACGGGCTACGAGCAGTACTTC.

This clonotype was recorded a few times. The chain uses TRBV20-1 and TRBJ1-5; 7 nucleotides line up with TRBD1. This CDR3 contains 13 residues. Germline V lookup: CDR1 DFQATT, CDR2 SNEGSKA (reference sequence). The ends lost 5 bases at V and 5 bases at J; junction bases unmatched: 6. In DNA form, the CDR3 reads TGCAGTGCTGGACAGGCCCTAGATCAGCCCCAGCATTTT. Its translation: CSAGQALDQPQHF.

This clonotype was seen ten or more times. The genes are TRBV5-1 and TRBJ2-4; D is perhaps TRBD1 (5 bases). Germline values: CDR1 SGHRS, CDR2 YFSETQ. V lost 6 bases to trimming and J lost 0 bases, with 13 bases between them. The CDR3 is made up of 15 amino acids. Here the CDR3 reads CASTVDSLAKNIQYF. Written as DNA, the CDR3 is TGCGCCAGCACCGTAGACAGCCTAGCCAAAAACATTCAGTACTTC. Full variable domain (outside the CDR3, taken from reference TRBV5-1 and TRBJ2-4): KAGVTQTPRYLIKTRGQQVTLSCSPISGHRSVSWYQQTPGQGLQFLFEYFSETQRNKGNFPGRFSGRQFSNSRSEMNVSTLELGDSALYLCASTVDSLAKNIQYFGAGTRLSVL.